The clone carrying this T cell receptor (beta chain) was recorded many times. Its antigen is not identified. The CDR3 is cut off 3 residues early in the read; its end comes from the germline J gene. The data were taken from a study of T cell clonality in common variable immunodeficiency. Notes on the study in general: Common variable immunodeficiency TCR beta sequences reportedly had fewer deletions and N-nucleotide insertions.

The germline V gene encodes CDR1 SGHRS and CDR2 YFSETQ. This CDR3 region has 16 residues. V was trimmed by 4 bases and J by 5 bases, leaving 22 bases between them. Clones were sequenced by immunoSEQ multiplex PCR, and TCRdb holds only the in-frame ones, with some missing. The profile covers 25,000 to 30,000 clones, none occurring a single time. Donors gave roughly 4.5 to 8 ml heparinized peripheral whole blood. The origin of this receptor is a human donor with common variable immunodeficiency. Sequencing was done on a sample of peripheral blood mononuclear cells. This sequence joins TRBV5-1 and TRBJ2-7, with a tentative D call TRBD2 (5 bases). CDR3 protein: CASSPQRGRGLDEQYF. The covered CDR3 bases are TGCGCCAGCAGCCCTCAACGGGGTAGAGGACTTGACGAG.